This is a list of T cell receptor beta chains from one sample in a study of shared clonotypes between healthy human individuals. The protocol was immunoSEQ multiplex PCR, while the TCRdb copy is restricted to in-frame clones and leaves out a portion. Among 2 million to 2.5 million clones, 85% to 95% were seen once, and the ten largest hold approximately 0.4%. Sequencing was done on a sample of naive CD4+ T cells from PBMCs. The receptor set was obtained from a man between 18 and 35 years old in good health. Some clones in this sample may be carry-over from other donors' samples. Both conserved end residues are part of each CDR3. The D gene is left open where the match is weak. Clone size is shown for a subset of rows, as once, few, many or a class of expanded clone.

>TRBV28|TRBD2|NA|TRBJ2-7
TGTGCCAGCAGTTCGGCCGGGACTAGCGGGGCCATCTCCTACGAGCAGTACTTC
CASSSAGTSGAISYEQYF
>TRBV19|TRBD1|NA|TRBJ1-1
TGTGCCAGTAGTTCCGGACAGGCGTACACTGAAGCTTTCTTT
CASSSGQAYTEAFF
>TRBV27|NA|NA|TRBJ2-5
TGTGCCAGCAGTTTATCTGGGTACCAAGAGACCCAGTACTTC
CASSLSGYQETQYF
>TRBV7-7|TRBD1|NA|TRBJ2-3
TGTGCCAGCAGCTTAGTGGGACAGAATACGCAGTATTTT
CASSLVGQNTQYF
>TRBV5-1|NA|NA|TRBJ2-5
TGCGCCAGCAGCTTGTTGGGGGATCAAGAGACCCAGTACTTC
CASSLLGDQETQYF
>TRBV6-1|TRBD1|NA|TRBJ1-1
TGTGCCAGCAGCAGGGGGCAGGCGGACACTGAAGCTTTCTTT
CASSRGQADTEAFF
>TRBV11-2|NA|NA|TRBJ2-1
TGTGCCAGCACCCGGCACGGGCGGGACCGCTCCTACAATGAGCAGTTCTTC
CASTRHGRDRSYNEQFF
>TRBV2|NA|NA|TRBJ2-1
TGTGCCAGCAGGCAGGCCGAGCAGTTCTTC
CASRQAEQFF
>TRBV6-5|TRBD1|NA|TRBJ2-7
TGTGCCAGCAGTTACCAGGGGGCGATCAACGAGCAGTACTTC
CASSYQGAINEQYF
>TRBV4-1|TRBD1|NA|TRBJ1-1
TGCGCCAGCAGCCAGCCACCCAGGGGGCCGGACACTGAAGCTTTCTTT
CASSQPPRGPDTEAFF
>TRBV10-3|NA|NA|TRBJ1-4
TGTGCCATCAGTGTGGGTACAGATGAAAAACTGTTTTTT
CAISVGTDEKLFF
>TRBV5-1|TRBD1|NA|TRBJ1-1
TGCGCCAGCAGCTCGACCACCCCGGACAGGGGAAACACTGAAGCTTTCTTT
CASSSTTPDRGNTEAFF
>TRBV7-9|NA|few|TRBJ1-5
TGTGCCAGCAGCGTGGACGGTGGCAATCAGCCCCAGCATTTT
CASSVDGGNQPQHF
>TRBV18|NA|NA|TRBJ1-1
TGTGCCAGCTCACCCGACAGGTCGGACACTGAAGCTTTCTTT
CASSPDRSDTEAFF
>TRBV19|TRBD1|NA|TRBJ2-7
TGTGCCACCCCCCCGGCGGACAGGGTTGGCGAGCAGTACTTC
CATPPADRVGEQYF
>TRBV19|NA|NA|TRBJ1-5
TGTGCCAGTAGTACCTACCCGGGTCCCCAGCATTTT
CASSTYPGPQHF
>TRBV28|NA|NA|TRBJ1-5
TGTGCCAGCAGCCCACCCCCGGGGGTCGTCGGCAATCAGCCCCAGCATTTT
CASSPPPGVVGNQPQHF
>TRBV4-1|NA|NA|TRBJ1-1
TGCGCCAGCAGCCAACCTAAAACAGGGAACACTGAAGCTTTCTTT
CASSQPKTGNTEAFF
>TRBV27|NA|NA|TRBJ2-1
TGTGCCAGCACCCATTTGCGGGGTCGATACAATGAGCAGTTCTTC
CASTHLRGRYNEQFF
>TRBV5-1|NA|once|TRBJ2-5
TGCGCCAGCAGCGAGGGGATGGGGGAGACCCAGTACTTC
CASSEGMGETQYF
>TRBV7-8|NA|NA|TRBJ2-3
TGTGCCGTCCAGACGACACGAGGCACAGATACGCAGTATTTT
CAVQTTRGTDTQYF
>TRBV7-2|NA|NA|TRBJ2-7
TGTGCCAGCAGCGGCTACTACGAGCAGTACTTC
CASSGYYEQYF
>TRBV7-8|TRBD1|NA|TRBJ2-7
TGTGCCAGCAGCTTAGGCGGGACAGGGTCCTACGAGCAGTACTTC
CASSLGGTGSYEQYF